These 27 T cell receptor beta chains were all obtained from the same sample, sequenced in a study of T cells in Graves' hyperthyroidism and ophthalmopathy. RNA transcripts served as the template for amplifying TCR beta CDR3 regions. The study used the HTBI primer set for a first-round RT-PCR of the TCR CDR3. TCRdb fed the multiplex PCR reads into MiXCR, producing one record per CDR3 protein. The sample includes about 160,000 distinct CDR3 sequences, 8% to 9.5% of them seen just once. Sequenced sample: blood. Receptors were obtained from a woman aged 18-29 years with Graves' hyperthyroidism that later progressed to Graves' ophthalmopathy.

At least ten counts were recorded for this clonotype. CDR3 residues: CASSQHVSGRSGNEQFF. The CDR3 coding sequence is TGTGCCAGCAGCCAACACGTGAGCGGGAGATCGGGGAATGAGCAGTTCTTC. The genes are TRBV3-1 and TRBJ2-1; 8 bases match TRBD2. CDR3 size: 17 residues. Germline V gene lookup returns CDR1 LGHDT and CDR2 YNNKEL (reference sequence). The V and J ends lost 2 bases and 7 bases, in that order; junction bases with no gene match: 13.

This clonotype was detected only a few times. The rearrangement joins TRBV30 to TRBJ1-5; tentatively, D is TRBD1 (6 bases). The CDR3 loop spans 14 amino acids. Deletions cut 0 bases from V and 7 bases from J, with 13 bases between. Germline V lookup: CDR1 GTSNPN, CDR2 SVGIG (reference sequence). CDR3 nucleotides: TGTGCCTGGAGTGTCAGGGGCGGCGGCCAGCCCCAGCATTTT. Translating it yields CAWSVRGGGQPQHF.

In its sample, this clonotype was seen a few times. The rearrangement links TRBV19 to TRBJ2-5; 12 bases are a match to TRBD2. Germline trimming cut 3 bases from V and 5 bases from J; bases unmatched to any gene: 10. The CDR3 length is 17 residues. Germline CDR1 and CDR2: LNHDA and SQIVND (reference sequence). In DNA, the CDR3 is TGTGCCAGTAGTATGAGAGGGGCTAGCGGGAGGGAGGAGACCCAGTACTTC. Translation: CASSMRGASGREETQYF.

In its sample, this clonotype was seen many times. CDR3 sequence: CASSPTSSEQYF. DNA of the CDR3: TGTGCCAGCAGCCCGACTAGTTCCGAGCAGTACTTC. J is TRBJ2-7 and V is TRBV27, with D maybe TRBD2 (6 bases). Germline loops: CDR1 MNHEY, CDR2 SMNVEV (reference sequence). The CDR3 consists of 12 residues. The germline V and J ends were trimmed by 6 bases and 6 bases, with 12 bases remaining between them.

The sample holds many counts of this clonotype. J is TRBJ2-1 and V is TRBV20-1; 7 nucleotides match TRBD1. J gave up 0 bases and V 1 base, and 6 bases lay outside the gene matches. CDR3 length: 16 residues. The V gene's germline CDR1 is DFQATT and CDR2 SNEGSKA (reference sequence). CDR3 amino acids: CSARASTGSSYNEQFF. The CDR3 nucleotides read TGCAGTGCTAGAGCCTCGACAGGGAGCTCCTACAATGAGCAGTTCTTC.

In this sample, this clonotype turned up many times. J is TRBJ1-3 and V is TRBV27; no clear D gene. The CDR3 extends over 13 amino acids. V lost 5 bases, J lost 2 bases, and 7 bases lay in between. Looked up from germline, CDR1 is MNHEY and CDR2 is SMNVEV (reference sequence). CDR3 amino acids: CASSIATGNTIYF. The CDR3 DNA is TGTGCCAGCAGTATAGCAACTGGAAACACCATATATTTT.

This clonotype was seen at least ten times. The chain uses TRBV19 and TRBJ1-4; D is ambiguous. Germline values: CDR1 LNHDA, CDR2 SQIVND (reference sequence). The CDR3 is 13 residues long. V dropped 6 bases and J dropped 3 bases, with 8 bases sitting between them. In nucleotides, the CDR3 is TGTGCCAGTAGCCCCGACCCTAATGAAAAACTGTTTTTT. Its translation: CASSPDPNEKLFF.

Notes on this clonotype: Possible read error: a much larger clone is one base away. This chain connects TRBV14 to TRBJ2-1, with 8 bases fitting TRBD2. This CDR3 has 14 residues. CDR1 SGHDN and CDR2 FVKESK come from the germline V gene. DNA of the CDR3: TGTGCCAGCAGCCGATCTAGCGGGTACAGTGAGCAGTTCTTC. Its translation: CASSRSSGYSEQFF.

The chain links TRBV18 to TRBJ2-2; 13 nucleotides agree with TRBD2. The CDR3 runs 18 residues. The germline CDR1 and CDR2 sequences are KGHSH and LQKENI. After removal of 3 bases from V and 8 bases from J, the junction contained 12 bases not matched to a gene. The CDR3: CASSPTDTPGLAGGELFF. The CDR3 DNA reads TGTGCCAGCTCACCGACCGACACACCGGGACTAGCGGGGGGGGAGCTGTTTTTT.

This clonotype was picked up many times. The chain links TRBV7-6 to TRBJ2-7; 11 nucleotides agree with TRBD2. With 5 bases clipped from V and 4 bases from J, the junction kept 7 bases outside the gene matches. The CDR3 extends over 15 amino acids. The germline gives CDR1 SGHVS, CDR2 FNYEAQ. CDR3 region: CASSHRLAGIYEQYF. The CDR3 DNA reads as TGTGCCAGCAGCCACAGACTAGCGGGAATTTACGAGCAGTACTTC.

This clonotype appeared many times. The J gene is TRBJ2-1, the V gene TRBV28; 8 nucleotides match TRBD1. Germline lookup yields CDR1 MDHEN and CDR2 SYDVKM. This CDR3 spans 16 amino acids. Trimming removed 3 bases from V and 1 base from J; junction bases left unmatched: 5. The CDR3 region has the DNA TGTGCCAGCAGTTTTTCGACAGGGGCGTCCTACAATGAGCAGTTCTTC. Amino acids: CASSFSTGASYNEQFF. Together with reference TRBV28 and TRBJ2-1, the CDR3 gives the full variable domain: DVKVTQSSRYLVKRTGEKVFLECVQDMDHENMFWYRQDPGLGLRLIYFSYDVKMKEKGDIPEGYSVSREKKERFSLILESASTNQTSMYLCASSFSTGASYNEQFFGPGTRLTVL.

This clonotype was observed many times. This sequence joins TRBV11-1 and TRBJ1-1; TRBD1 is a possible D gene (5 bases). CDR1 is SGHAT and CDR2 is FQDESV in the germline V gene (reference sequence). The CDR3 is 12 amino acids. V dropped 9 bases and J dropped 5 bases, with 13 bases sitting between them. The DNA for the CDR3 is TGTGCCAGTCAGCGGGGGGGTACTGAAGCTTTCTTT. It translates to CASQRGGTEAFF.

This clonotype was recorded at least ten times. V is TRBV12-3 or TRBV12-4 and J is TRBJ1-2, with D possibly matching TRBD1 (5 bases). CDR3 length: 13 residues. With 6 bases removed from V and 5 bases from J, the gap between germline ends came to 13 bases. This CDR3 is CASRRGGRYGYTF. CDR3 sequence (DNA): TGTGCCAGCAGAAGGGGAGGACGATATGGCTACACCTTC.

This clonotype was found many times. V gene TRBV15 combines with J gene TRBJ2-1; 11 bases line up with TRBD1. Germline V CDR1 and CDR2: LNHNV, YYDKDF (reference sequence). The CDR3 has 16 residues. V shed 4 bases, J shed 7 bases, and the junction held 9 bases outside the gene matches. The CDR3 nucleotides read TGTGCCACCAGCACGCGGACAGGGGGCGCAGGGAATGAGCAGTTCTTC. It specifies CATSTRTGGAGNEQFF.

This clonotype was seen ten or more times. V and J are TRBV3-1 and TRBJ2-1, with D maybe TRBD1 (6 bases). Germline V gene data show CDR1 as LGHDT and CDR2 as YNNKEL (reference sequence). The CDR3 runs 15 residues. Trimming stripped 6 bases from V and 7 bases from J, with 19 bases between. The CDR3 region is CASSLGGAGRNEQFF. The CDR3 region has the DNA TGTGCCAGCAGTCTAGGGGGTGCCGGGCGGAATGAGCAGTTCTTC.

This chain uses TRBV6-5 with TRBJ2-1; the D is unclear. The germline V gene encodes CDR1 MNHEY and CDR2 SVGAGI. V lost 1 base to trimming and J lost 5 bases, with 15 bases between them. CDR3 length equals 16 residues. CDR3 DNA: TGTGCCAGCAGTTACTGGCCAGATAACTTAAACAATGAGCAGTTCTTC. It codes for CASSYWPDNLNNEQFF.

The chain employs TRBV20-1 and TRBJ1-6; D is unclear. This CDR3 has 15 residues. Trimming pared 0 bases from V and 9 bases from J, leaving 15 bases between. Germline V lookup: CDR1 DFQATT, CDR2 SNEGSKA (reference sequence). The CDR3 spells CSARDYGVEISPLHF. CDR3 coding DNA: TGCAGTGCTAGAGATTACGGCGTCGAAATTTCACCCCTCCACTTT.

The V gene is TRBV12-3 or TRBV12-4, the J gene TRBJ2-2; D may be TRBD2 (5 bases). Trimming removed 7 bases at V and 7 bases at J, with 10 bases between. This CDR3 has 12 amino acids. The CDR3: CASTRGGGELFF. The CDR3 DNA reads as TGTGCCAGCACTCGAGGAGGCGGGGAGCTGTTTTTT.

There are many counts of this clonotype. This chain connects TRBV6-5 to TRBJ2-7, with D possibly being TRBD1 (5 bases). Germline-derived CDR1 and CDR2 are MNHEY and SVGAGI. V was cut by 0 bases and J by 0 bases, with 9 bases left in between. The CDR3 covers 15 residues. CDR3 sequence: CASSYSLGASYEQYF. CDR3 coding DNA: TGTGCCAGCAGTTACTCGCTTGGGGCCTCCTACGAGCAGTACTTC.

The genes are TRBV5-1 and TRBJ1-5; 9 nucleotides match TRBD1. Germline V gene lookup returns CDR1 SGHRS and CDR2 YFSETQ. CDR3 length: 15 residues. V lost 4 bases to trimming and J lost 3 bases; unmatched junction nucleotides: 5. The CDR3 bases are TGCGCCAGCAGCGCCGGGACAGGGAACAATCAGCCCCAGCATTTT. Its translation is CASSAGTGNNQPQHF.

V is TRBV20-1 and J is TRBJ2-1; tentative D call: TRBD2 (6 bases). Germline CDR1 is DFQATT and CDR2 is SNEGSKA (reference sequence). The ends were cut back, 6 bases at V and 9 bases at J, with 12 bases in the middle. This CDR3 comprises 11 residues. CDR3 sequence (DNA): TGCAGTGCACGACGGGGAGGTGAGCAGTTCTTC. The encoded protein is CSARRGGEQFF.

This clonotype was seen ten or more times. The chain uses TRBV30 and TRBJ1-2; D not certain. V lost 0 bases, J lost 5 bases, and 13 bases lay in between. The CDR3 runs to 14 residues. Germline V gene sequence: CDR1 GTSNPN, CDR2 SVGIG (reference sequence). The CDR3 loop is CAWSVRLTAYGYTF. CDR3 bases: TGTGCCTGGAGTGTACGTTTGACTGCGTATGGCTACACCTTC.

This clonotype was detected many times. V and J are TRBV5-5 and TRBJ2-5; no reliable D call. Germline V gene sequence: CDR1 SGHKS, CDR2 YYEKEE (reference sequence). The V end was cut by 3 bases, the J end by 5 bases, with 17 bases between. The CDR3 sequence is 15 residues long. Here the CDR3 DNA reads TGTGCCAGCAGCTGGGTACCGGGTGAGAGGGAGACCCAGTACTTC. Translating gives CASSWVPGERETQYF.

The table lists this clonotype with many counts. The gene calls are TRBV9 and TRBJ2-1; 14 bases are shared with TRBD2. CDR1 is SGDLS and CDR2 is YYNGEE in the germline V gene. V trimming: 2 bases; J trimming: 6 bases; junction bases outside the gene matches: 4. This CDR3 comprises 16 residues. CDR3: CASSVGGLAGVNEQFF. CDR3 nucleotide sequence: TGTGCCAGCAGCGTTGGGGGACTAGCGGGAGTCAATGAGCAGTTCTTC.

This clonotype has at least ten counts. This chain uses TRBV2 with TRBJ1-1, with D hard to call. Trimming cost V 8 bases and J 0 bases, with 4 bases left between them. The CDR3 is made up of 11 amino acids. Germline V gives CDR1 SNHLY, CDR2 FYNNEI. The chain's CDR3 is CASGMNTEAFF. The CDR3 bases are TGTGCCAGCGGGATGAACACTGAAGCTTTCTTT.

This clonotype came up many times. V is TRBV7-9 and J is TRBJ2-3, with TRBD2 identical over 11 bases. V was clipped by 2 bases and J by 3 bases; unmatched bases: 1. Germline lookup yields CDR1 SEHNR and CDR2 FQNEAQ (reference sequence). CDR3 length equals 15 residues. CDR3 DNA: TGTGCCAGCAGCTTATCTAGCGGGAGGACAGATACGCAGTATTTT. It is translated as CASSLSSGRTDTQYF.

This clonotype was observed a few times. The chain combines TRBV6-1 with TRBJ2-3; 9 nucleotides align to TRBD2. V gave up 6 bases and J gave up 1 base; unmatched junction bases: 5. Germline V gene lookup returns CDR1 MNHNS and CDR2 SASEGT. The CDR3 is made up of 15 amino acids. CDR3 bases: TGTGCCAGCAGAGCGGGGGGAGGAGGCACAGATACGCAGTATTTT. This translates into CASRAGGGGTDTQYF.